The 26 T cell receptor beta chains below were found in one sample sequenced in a study of CD8+CD57+ T cells in acquired aplastic anemia. Patients sequenced had flow cytometry evidence of CD8+CD57+ cell expansion. Genomic DNA, serving as template, underwent TCR beta VDJ and CDR3 profiling. In TCRdb, the reads were re-called with MiXCR into one record per CDR3 protein. The data hold 450,000 to 550,000 distinct CDR3 sequences, with roughly a third observed a single time. Sample: sorted CD4+, CD8+, or CD8+CD57+ T cells (not recorded which) from PBMCs. These receptor sequences come from a human donor with aplastic anemia.

Regarding this clonotype: The CDR3 end shows no conserved phenylalanine or tryptophan, and so a read error is likely. The gene calls are TRBV4-3 and TRBJ2-7, with D perhaps TRBD1 or TRBD2 (5 bases each). Germline CDR1 is LGHNA and CDR2 is YSLEER. Trimming left V 0 bases short and J 2 bases short, with 8 bases between. This CDR3 spans 14 amino acids. The CDR3 protein is CASSQDGTTYEQYL. CDR3 nucleotides: TGCGCCAGCAGCCAAGACGGGACGACCTACGAGCAGTACCTC.

The chain recombines TRBV5-1 with TRBJ2-7, with D perhaps matching TRBD1 (6 bases). Germline CDR1 reads SGHRS; CDR2 reads YFSETQ. The CDR3 length is 15 residues. V gave up 0 bases and J gave up 6 bases, with 16 bases separating them. The CDR3 loop reads CASSLEGVRASEQYF. DNA for the CDR3: TGCGCCAGCAGCTTGGAGGGGGTCAGGGCTAGCGAGCAGTACTTC.

In the case of this clonotype: A junction boundary mismatches the germline segment, possibly from a read error. The chain is built from TRBV7-8 and TRBJ2-1; D is unresolved. Germline assignment: CDR1 SGHVS and CDR2 FQNEAQ. This CDR3 region has 14 residues. The CDR3 region has the DNA TGTGCCAGCAGCCAAGAAGAGGTGTACAATGAGCAGTCCTTC. Translated: CASSQEEVYNEQSF. The whole variable domain, remainder taken from reference TRBV7-8 and TRBJ2-1, is GAGVSQSPRYKVAKRGQDVALRCDPISGHVSLFWYQQALGQGPEFLTYFQNEAQLDKSGLPSDRFFAERPEGSVSTLKIQRTQQEDSAVYLCASSQEEVYNEQSFGPGTRLTVL.

This clonotype was counted ten times or more. This chain connects TRBV4-2 to TRBJ1-5; D gene ambiguous. The CDR3 has 15 amino acids. Germline CDR1 reads LGHNA; CDR2 reads YNFKEQ. The ends were cut back, 0 bases at V and 4 bases at J, with 10 bases in the middle. CDR3 nucleotides: TGTGCCAGCAGCCAAGAGAGTGCAGGTAATCAGCCCCAGCATTTT. It yields the protein CASSQESAGNQPQHF.

This clonotype was recorded at least ten times. The V and J genes are TRBV2 and TRBJ1-6; tentatively, D is TRBD1 (6 bases). Trimming removed 3 bases at V and 10 bases at J, with 19 bases between. Germline assignment: CDR1 SNHLY and CDR2 FYNNEI. The CDR3 covers 16 residues. CDR3 sequence (DNA): TGTGCCAGCAGTGAGGGCAGGACAGTCGTTAACTCACCCCTCCACTTT. Amino acids: CASSEGRTVVNSPLHF.

The V gene is TRBV9, the J gene TRBJ1-2; D is ambiguous. CDR1 and CDR2 from the germline V gene are SGDLS and YYNGEE. V lost 0 bases and J 8 bases, leaving 8 bases between the germline ends. The CDR3 extends over 12 amino acids. The CDR3 spells CASSVAGVGYTF. The CDR3 coding sequence is TGTGCCAGCAGCGTAGCGGGTGTCGGCTACACCTTC.

This clonotype has a count of ten or more. The V call is TRBV15, the J call TRBJ2-5, with 11 bases that match TRBD1. The CDR3 sequence is 16 residues long. J lost 7 bases, V lost 5 bases, and 12 bases had no gene match. Germline values: CDR1 LNHNV, CDR2 YYDKDF (reference sequence). The CDR3 DNA is TGTGCCACCAGCTTTCCCGGGACAGGGGGTGAAGGGACCCAGTACTTC. Translated, it gives CATSFPGTGGEGTQYF.

A few counts support this clonotype. The chain combines TRBV15 with TRBJ1-5; 8 positions match TRBD1. The V gene end was trimmed by 2 bases and the J gene end by 7 bases; junction bases not matched to a gene: 7. Germline V CDR1 and CDR2: LNHNV, YYDKDF (reference sequence). This CDR3 has 15 residues. The CDR3 spells CATSRQDRADQPQHF. CDR3 coding DNA: TGTGCCACCAGCAGACAGGACAGGGCCGACCAGCCCCAGCATTTT. Full variable domain (outside the CDR3, taken from reference TRBV15 and TRBJ1-5): DAMVIQNPRYQVTQFGKPVTLSCSQTLNHNVMYWYQQKSSQAPKLLFHYYDKDFNNEADTPDNFQSRRPNTSFCFLDIRSPGLGDTAMYLCATSRQDRADQPQHFGDGTRLSIL.

In regard to this clonotype: No DNA is shown, since the ends of the CDR3 on it are uncertain; the CDR3 is the one TCRdb lists. The chain carries TRBV29-1 and TRBJ1-1; the listed D gene, TRBD1, was not tested against the DNA. The CDR3 is 14 amino acids long, termini counted. From germline, CDR1 is SQVTM and CDR2 ANQGSEA. The chain's CDR3 is CSVGEGAQGTEALF.

Ten or more counts support this clonotype. The chain carries TRBV24-1 and TRBJ2-3; D possibly corresponds to TRBD2 (6 bases). The length of the CDR3 is 15 residues. V lost 5 bases and J lost 3, with 14 bases in between. Germline V lookup: CDR1 KGHDR, CDR2 SFDVKD. The CDR3 sequence: CATSASGVGTDTQYF. In nucleotides, the CDR3 is TGTGCCACCAGTGCTTCGGGAGTTGGTACAGATACGCAGTATTTT.

V gene TRBV7-9 combines with J gene TRBJ2-5; 7 nucleotides line up with TRBD1. The CDR3 runs to 15 residues. Losses at the gene ends were 5 bases for V and 4 bases for J; bases not matched to a gene: 10. Looked up from germline, CDR1 is SEHNR and CDR2 is FQNEAQ (reference sequence). The CDR3 bases are TGTGCCAGCAGCAATACGGGACAGCCGTCAGAGACCCAGTACTTC. Encoded protein: CASSNTGQPSETQYF.

The chain joins TRBV2 to TRBJ2-7; D is undetermined. Trimming cost V 7 bases and J 3 bases, with 7 bases left between them. CDR3 length equals 11 residues. Germline V gene sequence: CDR1 SNHLY, CDR2 FYNNEI. CDR3 sequence reads: CASIVLYEQYF. The CDR3 bases are TGTGCCAGCATTGTTCTCTACGAGCAGTACTTC.

This chain links TRBV20-1 with TRBJ2-2, with D uncertain. Germline values: CDR1 DFQATT, CDR2 SNEGSKA (reference sequence). V was cut by 0 bases and J by 2 bases, with 10 bases left in between. The CDR3 is made up of 15 amino acids. The CDR3 is CSARDRRINTGELFF. The DNA of the CDR3 is TGCAGTGCTAGAGATCGCCGGATAAACACCGGGGAGCTGTTTTTT.

The chain recombines TRBV6-5 with TRBJ1-4; D not certain. Germline V gene sequence: CDR1 MNHEY, CDR2 SVGAGI. The CDR3 has 14 amino acids. Trimming left V 0 bases short and J 8 bases short, with 10 bases between. The CDR3 region is CASSYSGKVEKLFF. The CDR3 bases are TGTGCCAGCAGTTACTCAGGGAAAGTCGAAAAACTGTTTTTT.

This clonotype was observed a handful of times. The V gene is TRBV29-1, the J gene TRBJ1-2, with D possibly matching TRBD1 (5 bases). Germline V gene data show CDR1 as SQVTM and CDR2 as ANQGSEA. Trimming removed 5 bases from V and 4 bases from J, with 14 bases in between. The CDR3 has 13 amino acids. The CDR3 is CSVLRDRGYGYTF. Written as DNA, the CDR3 is TGCAGCGTTCTCCGGGACCGGGGCTATGGCTACACCTTC.

V usage is TRBV12-3 or TRBV12-4 and J usage is TRBJ1-2, with TRBD1 matching 8 bases. Trimming at V came to 0 bases and at J to 7 bases, leaving 16 bases not matched to a gene. This CDR3 region has 18 residues. The CDR3 here is CASSLALGTGDQSGGYTF. The CDR3 DNA sequence: TGTGCCAGCAGTTTAGCGCTTGGGACAGGCGATCAGTCTGGTGGCTACACCTTC.

This chain joins TRBV7-6 and TRBJ2-6; D gene uncertain. The CDR3 contains 13 residues. Germline V gene data show CDR1 as SGHVS and CDR2 as FNYEAQ. V was cut by 7 bases and J by 4 bases, with 8 bases left in between. The CDR3 DNA reads as TGTGCCAGCAACCCCGGGGGGGCCAACGTCCTGACTTTC. It is translated as CASNPGGANVLTF.

This clonotype has more than one count but fewer than ten. The rearrangement links TRBV15 to TRBJ2-1; the match to TRBD2 covers 11 bases. This CDR3 contains 16 residues. Germline V CDR1 and CDR2: LNHNV, YYDKDF (reference sequence). V was clipped by 1 base and J by 8 bases; unmatched bases: 7. The CDR3 region is CATSRGLAGGLHEQFF. DNA of the CDR3: TGTGCCACCAGCAGAGGATTAGCGGGGGGGCTCCATGAGCAGTTCTTC.

This chain joins TRBV7-9 and TRBJ2-5; TRBD1 matches 9 bases. The CDR3 contains 16 residues. Germline loops: CDR1 SEHNR, CDR2 FQNEAQ (reference sequence). J was trimmed by 5 bases and V by 0 bases; bases with no gene match: 7. CDR3 loop: CASSLAGDRDRETQYF. The CDR3, as DNA: TGTGCCAGCAGCTTAGCGGGGGACAGGGATCGGGAGACCCAGTACTTC. The full variable domain, its missing parts supplied by reference TRBV7-9 and TRBJ2-5, is DTGVSQNPRHKITKRGQNVTFRCDPISEHNRLYWYRQTLGQGPEFLTYFQNEAQLEKSRLLSDRFSAERPKGSFSTLEIQRTEQGDSAMYLCASSLAGDRDRETQYFGPGTRLLVL.

This clonotype was picked up many times. V is TRBV29-1 and J is TRBJ1-2; D unresolved. CDR1 SQVTM and CDR2 ANQGSEA come from the germline V gene. V lost 5 bases and J lost 2, with 9 bases in between. This CDR3 is built from 12 residues. The CDR3 spells CSVSGSNYGYTF. The DNA of the CDR3 is TGCAGCGTTTCGGGCTCCAACTATGGCTACACCTTC.

A note on this clonotype: The junction departs from germline at one end; a sequencing error may be responsible. The V gene is TRBV2, the J gene TRBJ2-1, with 9 bases matching TRBD2. Germline-derived CDR1 and CDR2 are SNHLY and FYNNEI. The CDR3 is made up of 14 amino acids. CDR3 loop: CASNALAGYTEQFF. The CDR3 DNA reads as TGTGCCAGCAACGCGCTAGCGGGATACACTGAGCAGTTCTTC.

Many counts were recorded for this clonotype. This chain connects TRBV25-1 to TRBJ2-1, with D perhaps matching TRBD2 (6 bases). Looked up from germline, CDR1 is MGHDK and CDR2 is SYGVNS. V was clipped by 8 bases and J by 7 bases, with 15 bases between them. The length of the CDR3 is 13 residues. CDR3 DNA sequence: TGTGCCAGCGTGCTCCGGGGGAGTAATGAGCAGTTCTTC. Translation gives CASVLRGSNEQFF. The variable domain in full, completed from reference TRBV25-1 and TRBJ2-1, reads EADIYQTPRYLVIGTGKKITLECSQTMGHDKMYWYQQDPGMELHLIHYSYGVNSTEKGDLSSESTVSRIRTEHFPLTLESARPSHTSQYLCASVLRGSNEQFFGPGTRLTVL.

There are a few counts of this clonotype. A much larger clone is a single base away; this may be a read error. Lacking the conserved final phenylalanine or tryptophan, this CDR3 likely reflects a read error. V and J are TRBV19 and TRBJ1-5; TRBD1 might be the D (6 bases). V gave up 10 bases and J gave up 1 base, with 11 bases separating them. The length of the CDR3 is 13 residues. Germline loops: CDR1 LNHDA, CDR2 SQIVND (reference sequence). In DNA, the CDR3 is TGTGCCACCTCAGGGACAAGCAATCAGCCCCAGCATTCT. Translated: CATSGTSNQPQHS.

The chain recombines TRBV28 with TRBJ1-1; D is unclear. The CDR3 spans 14 residues. V was clipped by 4 bases and J by 2 bases, with 11 bases between them. Germline CDR1 is MDHEN and CDR2 is SYDVKM. CDR3 nucleotide sequence: TGTGCCAGCAGTTCAGAGTTGATAAACACTGAAGCTTTCTTT. Its protein product is CASSSELINTEAFF.

This chain uses TRBV7-3 with TRBJ1-2; D not resolved. Trimming pared 1 base from V and 3 bases from J, leaving 9 bases between. The CDR3 runs 14 residues. Germline loops: CDR1 SGHTA, CDR2 FQGTGA. This CDR3 is CASSLNMGYYGYTF. The CDR3 region has the DNA TGTGCCAGCAGCTTAAATATGGGGTACTATGGCTACACCTTC.

This clonotype was detected many times. V and J are TRBV7-9 and TRBJ1-6, with D perhaps matching TRBD1 (5 bases). From germline, CDR1 is SEHNR and CDR2 FQNEAQ (reference sequence). The germline V and J ends were trimmed by 1 base and 6 bases, with 10 bases remaining between them. The CDR3 is 15 residues long. DNA of the CDR3: TGTGCCAGCAGCTTAGGGGGCGGCTTTAATTCACCCCTCCACTTT. Its protein is CASSLGGGFNSPLHF.